This entry lists 8 T cell receptor beta chains sequenced from one sample in a study of human T cells and chemical hapten exposure. Regarding time point: patch test 1, 2 weeks after DPC sensitization. Treatment defined: therapeutic diphenylcyclopropenone sensitization with weekly scalp DPC. Each CDR3 protein is one row after TCRdb ran MiXCR on the RACE reads. The profile covers roughly 72,000 distinct CDR3 sequences, with about a tenth appearing a single time and about 1.3% taken by the ten largest. The input for sequencing was whole blood, taken in connection with sensitization to the hapten diphenylcyclopropenone (DPC). The receptors were sampled from a woman between 45 and 65 years old with alopecia areata. Some clones in this sample may be carry-over from other donors' samples.

The table lists this clonotype with many counts. The chain uses TRBV6-4 and TRBJ2-2, with D uncertain. Germline V lookup: CDR1 MRHNA, CDR2 SNTAGT. This CDR3 is built from 14 residues. V lost 5 bases and J 1 base, leaving 8 bases between the germline ends. The CDR3 DNA reads as TGTGCCAGCAGTCAGCTTCAGAACACCGGGGAGCTGTTTTTT. This translates into CASSQLQNTGELFF.

This chain connects TRBV11-2 to TRBJ1-1; the D gene is possibly TRBD1 (5 bases). Trimming took 1 base from V and 1 from J, leaving 16 bases between them. This CDR3 spans 17 amino acids. Germline V CDR1 and CDR2: SGHAT, FQNNGV. The CDR3 reads CASSLASRGTENTEAFF. The CDR3 nucleotides read TGTGCCAGCAGCTTAGCTTCAAGAGGGACGGAGAACACTGAAGCTTTCTTT.

This clonotype came up a few times. The chain employs TRBV20-1 and TRBJ2-5, with 10 bases identical to TRBD2. Germline trimming cut 2 bases from V and 3 bases from J; bases unmatched to any gene: 12. Germline V lookup: CDR1 DFQATT, CDR2 SNEGSKA (reference sequence). The length of the CDR3 is 17 residues. The DNA of the CDR3 is TGCAGTGCTAGACCTACCTCGGGGCTAGCGGGAGAAGAGACCCAGTACTTC. Amino acid sequence: CSARPTSGLAGEETQYF.

This clonotype appeared many times. The chain carries TRBV3-1 and TRBJ2-5; no clear D gene. The CDR3 length is 15 residues. The V end lost 5 bases, the J end lost 1 base, and 14 bases lay between the germline ends. Germline loops: CDR1 LGHDT, CDR2 YNNKEL (reference sequence). CDR3 bases: TGTGCCAGCAGCTTCCAAGGGAAAACCCAAGAGACCCAGTACTTC. It translates to CASSFQGKTQETQYF.

The chain is built from TRBV5-1 and TRBJ1-3, with D unclear. The germline CDR1 and CDR2 sequences are SGHRS and YFSETQ. The ends were cut back, 5 bases at V and 4 bases at J, with 19 bases in the middle. The CDR3 sequence is 16 residues long. CDR3 DNA sequence: TGCGCCAGCAGTCCCTTGCCCGGGATTACAGGAAACACCATATATTTT. Its protein is CASSPLPGITGNTIYF.

This clonotype was detected ten times or more. The chain uses TRBV6-6 and TRBJ1-5; D not resolved. CDR1 and CDR2 from the germline V gene are MNHNY and SVGAGI (reference sequence). The V and J ends lost 8 bases and 7 bases respectively, with 6 bases between them. CDR3 length equals 10 residues. The CDR3 spells CASPRQPQHF. CDR3 nucleotides: TGTGCCAGCCCCCGACAGCCCCAGCATTTT.

The chain has TRBV27 and TRBJ1-6; 8 nucleotides match TRBD1. The V gene end was trimmed by 5 bases and the J gene end by 7 bases; junction bases not matched to a gene: 10. Germline CDR1 is MNHEY and CDR2 is SMNVEV (reference sequence). The CDR3 length is 16 residues. CDR3 in amino acids: CASSGRGRGANSPLHF. The CDR3 bases are TGTGCCAGCAGTGGCAGGGGGCGCGGGGCCAATTCACCCCTCCACTTT.

The J gene is TRBJ2-2, the V gene TRBV7-2; D uncertain. The CDR3 is 17 residues long. V was shortened by 11 bases and J by 1 base, with 23 bases between the two germline ends. CDR1 and CDR2 from the germline V gene are SGHTA and FQGNSA. The CDR3 loop is CAGNYRPPFQNTGELFF. CDR3 nucleotides: TGTGCCGGCAACTACCGACCACCCTTTCAGAACACCGGGGAGCTGTTTTTT.